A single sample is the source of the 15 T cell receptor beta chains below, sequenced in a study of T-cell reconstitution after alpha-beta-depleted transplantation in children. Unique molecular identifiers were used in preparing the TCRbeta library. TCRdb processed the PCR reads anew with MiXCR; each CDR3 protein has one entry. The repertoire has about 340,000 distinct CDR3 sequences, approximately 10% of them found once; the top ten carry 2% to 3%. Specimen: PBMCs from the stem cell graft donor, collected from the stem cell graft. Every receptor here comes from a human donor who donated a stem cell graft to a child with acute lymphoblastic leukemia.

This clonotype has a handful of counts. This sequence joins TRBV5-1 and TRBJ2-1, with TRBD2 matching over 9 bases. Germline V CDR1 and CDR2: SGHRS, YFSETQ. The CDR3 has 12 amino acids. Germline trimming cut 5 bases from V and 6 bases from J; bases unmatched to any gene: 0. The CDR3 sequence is CASRGLANEQFF. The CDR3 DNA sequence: TGCGCCAGCAGGGGACTAGCCAATGAGCAGTTCTTC. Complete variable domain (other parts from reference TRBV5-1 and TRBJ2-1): KAGVTQTPRYLIKTRGQQVTLSCSPISGHRSVSWYQQTPGQGLQFLFEYFSETQRNKGNFPGRFSGRQFSNSRSEMNVSTLELGDSALYLCASRGLANEQFFGPGTRLTVL.

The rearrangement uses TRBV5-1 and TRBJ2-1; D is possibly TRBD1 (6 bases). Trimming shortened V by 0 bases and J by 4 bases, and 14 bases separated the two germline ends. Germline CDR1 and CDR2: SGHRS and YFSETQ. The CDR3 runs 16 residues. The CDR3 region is CASSLGPVDRYNEQFF. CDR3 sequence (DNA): TGCGCCAGCAGCTTGGGGCCCGTGGACAGATACAATGAGCAGTTCTTC.

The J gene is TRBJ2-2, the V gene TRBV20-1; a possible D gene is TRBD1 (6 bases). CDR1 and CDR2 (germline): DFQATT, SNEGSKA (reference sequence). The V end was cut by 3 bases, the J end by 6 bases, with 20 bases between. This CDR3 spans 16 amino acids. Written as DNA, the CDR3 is TGCAGTGCTAGTCCCGGACAGTCGAGCAACGCCGGGGAGCTGTTTTTT. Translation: CSASPGQSSNAGELFF.

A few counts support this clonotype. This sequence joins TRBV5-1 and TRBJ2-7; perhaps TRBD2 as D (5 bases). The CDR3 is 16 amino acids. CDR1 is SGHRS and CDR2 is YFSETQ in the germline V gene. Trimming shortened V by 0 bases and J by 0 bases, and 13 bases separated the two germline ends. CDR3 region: CASSLEPTGISYEQYF. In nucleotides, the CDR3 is TGCGCCAGCAGCTTGGAGCCAACCGGGATCTCCTACGAGCAGTACTTC.

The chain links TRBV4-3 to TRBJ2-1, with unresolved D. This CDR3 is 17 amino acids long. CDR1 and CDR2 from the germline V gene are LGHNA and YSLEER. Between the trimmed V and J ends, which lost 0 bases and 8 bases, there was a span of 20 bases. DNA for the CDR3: TGCGCCAGCAGCCAAGATTGGTTTCCGAAACCCGGCGATGAGCAGTTCTTC. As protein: CASSQDWFPKPGDEQFF.

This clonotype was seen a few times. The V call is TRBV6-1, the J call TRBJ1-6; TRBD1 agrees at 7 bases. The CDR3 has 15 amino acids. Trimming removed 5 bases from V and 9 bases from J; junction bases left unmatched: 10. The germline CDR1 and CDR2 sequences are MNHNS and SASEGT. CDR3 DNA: TGTGCCAGCAGTAACCGCAGGGGGATCGGTTCACCCCTCCACTTT. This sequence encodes CASSNRRGIGSPLHF.

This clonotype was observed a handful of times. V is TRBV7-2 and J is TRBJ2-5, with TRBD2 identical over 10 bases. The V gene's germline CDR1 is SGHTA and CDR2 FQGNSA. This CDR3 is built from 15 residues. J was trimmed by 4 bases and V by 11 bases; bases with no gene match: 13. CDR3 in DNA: TGTGCCTGCGGGGCTAGCGGGAGCAAGGGAGAGACCCAGTACTTC. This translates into CACGASGSKGETQYF.

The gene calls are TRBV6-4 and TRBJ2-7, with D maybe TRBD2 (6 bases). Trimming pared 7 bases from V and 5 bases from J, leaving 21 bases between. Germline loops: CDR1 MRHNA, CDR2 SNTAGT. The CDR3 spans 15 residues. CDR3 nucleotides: TGTGCCAGCATCAATATGGGGGGTATAAGGCACGAGCAGTACTTC. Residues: CASINMGGIRHEQYF.

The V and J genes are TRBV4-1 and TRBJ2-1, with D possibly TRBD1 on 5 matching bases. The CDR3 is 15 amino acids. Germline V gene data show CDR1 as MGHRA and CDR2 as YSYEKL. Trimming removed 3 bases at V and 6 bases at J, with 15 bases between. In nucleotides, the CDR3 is TGCGCCAGCAGCCAGCTGCCAGGGTGGGCCAATGAGCAGTTCTTC. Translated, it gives CASSQLPGWANEQFF.

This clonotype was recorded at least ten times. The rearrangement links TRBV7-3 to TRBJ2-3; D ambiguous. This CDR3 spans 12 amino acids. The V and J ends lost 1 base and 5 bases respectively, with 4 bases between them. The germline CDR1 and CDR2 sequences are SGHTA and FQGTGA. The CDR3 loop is CASSLIGDTQYF. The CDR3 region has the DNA TGTGCCAGCAGCTTAATAGGAGATACGCAGTATTTT.

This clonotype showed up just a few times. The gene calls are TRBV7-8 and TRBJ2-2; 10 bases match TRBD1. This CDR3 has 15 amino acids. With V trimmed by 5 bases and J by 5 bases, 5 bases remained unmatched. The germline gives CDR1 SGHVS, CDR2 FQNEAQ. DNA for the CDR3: TGTGCCAGCAGCCTCTGGACAGGGGGAACCGGGGAGCTGTTTTTT. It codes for CASSLWTGGTGELFF.

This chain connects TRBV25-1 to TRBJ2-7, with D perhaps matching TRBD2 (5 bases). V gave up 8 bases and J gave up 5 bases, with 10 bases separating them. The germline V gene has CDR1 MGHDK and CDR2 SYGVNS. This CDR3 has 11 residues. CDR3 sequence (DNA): TGTGCCAGCGCCCGGGGAAACGAGCAGTACTTC. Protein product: CASARGNEQYF.

CDR3 nucleotides: TGTGCCAGCAGCCAAGATGCGGTGGGGACAGATACGCAGTATTTT. Its translation: CASSQDAVGTDTQYF. This chain connects TRBV14 to TRBJ2-3; D uncertain. This CDR3 has 15 amino acids. Between the trimmed V and J ends, which lost 0 bases and 3 bases, there was a span of 10 bases. The germline CDR1 and CDR2 sequences are SGHDN and FVKESK.

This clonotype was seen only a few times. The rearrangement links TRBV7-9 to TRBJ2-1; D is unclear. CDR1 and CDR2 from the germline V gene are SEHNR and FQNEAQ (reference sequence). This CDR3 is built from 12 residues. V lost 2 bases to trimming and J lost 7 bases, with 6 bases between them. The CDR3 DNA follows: TGTGCCAGCAGCTTATCAATGAATGAGCAGTTCTTC. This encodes CASSLSMNEQFF. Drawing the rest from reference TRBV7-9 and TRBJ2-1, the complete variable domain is DTGVSQNPRHKITKRGQNVTFRCDPISEHNRLYWYRQTLGQGPEFLTYFQNEAQLEKSRLLSDRFSAERPKGSFSTLEIQRTEQGDSAMYLCASSLSMNEQFFGPGTRLTVL.

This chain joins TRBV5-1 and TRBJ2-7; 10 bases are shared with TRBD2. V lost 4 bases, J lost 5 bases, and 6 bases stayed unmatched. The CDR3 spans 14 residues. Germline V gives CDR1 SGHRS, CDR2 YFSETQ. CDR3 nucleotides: TGCGCCAGCAGCCCAGCGGGAGGGTACCACGAGCAGTACTTC. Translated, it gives CASSPAGGYHEQYF.